In its sample, the clone carrying this T cell receptor (beta chain) was seen once. Its antigen is unidentified. This sample was taken from a study of long-term antiretroviral therapy in people with HIV. Whole-study findings and limits: When set beside controls, HIV repertoires had CDR3 length ranges that were narrower.

Every one of the participants with HIV received treatment in the United States. Researchers report immunoSEQ v3.0 was run at survey level. Sequencing was performed with immunoSEQ multiplex PCR; in TCRdb, only in-frame clones are kept and a portion is missing. Altogether some 27,000 clones are present, roughly 84% being singletons, with the ten largest covering under 8%. The material was unsorted PBMCs, obtained 0.4 years after starting antiretroviral therapy. The receptor was derived from a man between 18 and 35 years old with HIV.

CDR3 sequence (DNA): TGTGCCAGCAGTTTCAGGGAACAGGGCGGCTACACCTTC. This translates into CASSFREQGGYTF. The V call is TRBV27, the J call TRBJ1-2; possibly TRBD1 for D (6 bases). Trimming removed 3 bases at V and 8 bases at J, with 13 bases between. The CDR3 contains 13 residues. Germline CDR1 MNHEY, CDR2 SMNVEV (reference sequence).